This entry concerns a single T cell receptor beta chain. Its target is not known. Donation came from healthy HIV-negative adults that had no recent acute infections or vaccinations. Germline V gene sequence: CDR1 MGHRA, CDR2 YSYEKL. V trimming: 5 bases; J trimming: 2 bases; junction bases outside the gene matches: 9. This CDR3 region has 16 residues. The repertoire was sequenced with immunoSEQ multiplex PCR; TCRdb's copy has only in-frame clones and lacks some. Found here are 2 million to 2.5 million clones, approximately 94% of them singletons; the top ten hold more than 0.1%. The sample comes from a study of shared clonotypes between healthy human individuals. Study information: Donor ages ranged 18 to 49 years: a couple of women, a few men.

Overall study findings and caveats: The sole specimen, blood, was sampled, and tissue repertoires likely differ. How much donors shared clonotypes was expected to be affected by sequencing depth.

The source material was naive CD4+ T cells sorted from blood. Subset defined: CD45RA+ positively selected. The origin of this receptor is a man aged 18 to 30 in good health. The chain carries TRBV4-1 and TRBJ2-1, with 7 bases matching TRBD1. The CDR3 sequence is CASSGSSGQPYNEQFF. CDR3 in DNA: TGCGCCAGCAGCGGGTCCTCGGGACAGCCCTACAATGAGCAGTTCTTC.